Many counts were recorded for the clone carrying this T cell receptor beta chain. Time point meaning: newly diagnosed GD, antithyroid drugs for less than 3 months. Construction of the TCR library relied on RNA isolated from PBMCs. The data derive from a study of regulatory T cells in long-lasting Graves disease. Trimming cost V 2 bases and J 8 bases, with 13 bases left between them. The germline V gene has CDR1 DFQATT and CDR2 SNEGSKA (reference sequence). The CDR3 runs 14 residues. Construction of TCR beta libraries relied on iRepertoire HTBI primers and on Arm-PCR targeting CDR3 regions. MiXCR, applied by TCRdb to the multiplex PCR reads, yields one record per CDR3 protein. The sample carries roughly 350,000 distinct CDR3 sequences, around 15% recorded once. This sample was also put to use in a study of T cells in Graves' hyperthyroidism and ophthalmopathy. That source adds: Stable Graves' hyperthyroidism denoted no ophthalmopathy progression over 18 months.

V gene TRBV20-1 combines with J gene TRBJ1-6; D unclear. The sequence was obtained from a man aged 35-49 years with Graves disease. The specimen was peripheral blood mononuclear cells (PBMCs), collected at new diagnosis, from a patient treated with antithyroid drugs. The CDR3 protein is CSARTGGPDSPLHF. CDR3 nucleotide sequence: TGCAGTGCTAGAACGGGAGGGCCGGATTCACCCCTCCACTTT.